This T cell receptor beta chain emerged from a study of T cell repertoires in cytomegalovirus infection. Study at large: Based on public TCR beta signatures, there were indications of CMV infection and of a matching HLA type.

Notes on this clonotype: Its target is unknown.

TCRdb re-called the reads through MiXCR, storing one row per CDR3 protein. The table shows a few hundred thousand distinct CDR3 sequences, with around a quarter occurring only once. The CDR3 contains 16 residues. CDR1 and CDR2 (germline): SGDLS, YYNGEE. The V segment lost 6 bases and the J segment 0 bases; nucleotides outside the gene matches: 8. Study results and limitations: The response measured ex vivo was dominated by TCR beta clonotypes (HLA-C-restricted and CMV-specific). Identification of carriers of CMV plus the relevant HLA was performed using cumulative public TCR beta family frequency.

V and J are TRBV9 and TRBJ2-3; TRBD2 agrees at 9 bases. Input material: PBMCs. The clonotype was recovered from a human donor in good health (CMV status not recorded). Some clones in this sample may be carry-over from other donors' samples. The CDR3 DNA reads as TGTGCCAGCACCACCCACGCGGGAGGGAGCACAGATACGCAGTATTTT. This codes for CASTTHAGGSTDTQYF.